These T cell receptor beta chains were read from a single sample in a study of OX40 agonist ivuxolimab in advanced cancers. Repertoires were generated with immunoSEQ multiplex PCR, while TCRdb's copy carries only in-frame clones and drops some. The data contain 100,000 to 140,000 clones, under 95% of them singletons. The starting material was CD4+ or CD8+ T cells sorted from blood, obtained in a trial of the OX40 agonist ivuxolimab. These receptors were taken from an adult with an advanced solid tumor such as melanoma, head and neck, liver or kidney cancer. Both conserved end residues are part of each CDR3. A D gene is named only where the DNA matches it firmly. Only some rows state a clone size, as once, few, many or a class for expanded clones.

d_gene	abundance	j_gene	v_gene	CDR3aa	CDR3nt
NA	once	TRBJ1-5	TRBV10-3	CAISESGDGQPQHF	TGTGCCATCAGTGAGTCGGGGGACGGACAGCCCCAGCATTTT
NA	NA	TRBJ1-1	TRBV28	CASSFGPGSEAFF	TGTGCCAGCAGTTTTGGGCCGGGTTCTGAAGCTTTCTTT
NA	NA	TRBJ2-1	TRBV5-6	CASSLRVNEQFF	TGTGCCAGCAGCTTGCGAGTTAATGAGCAGTTCTTC
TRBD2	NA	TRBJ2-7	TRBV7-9	CASRRTSVFEQYF	TGTGCCAGCCGGAGGACTAGTGTCTTCGAGCAGTACTTC
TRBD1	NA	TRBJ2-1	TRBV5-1	CASSFQGAGPYNEQFF	TGCGCCAGCAGTTTTCAGGGGGCGGGCCCCTACAATGAGCAGTTCTTC
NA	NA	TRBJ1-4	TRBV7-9	CASSPTEKGEKLFF	TGTGCCAGCAGCCCAACAGAGAAGGGCGAAAAACTGTTTTTT
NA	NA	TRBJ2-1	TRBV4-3	CASSDYNEQFF	TGCGCCAGCAGCGACTACAATGAGCAGTTCTTC
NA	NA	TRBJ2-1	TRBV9	CASSVDTGSFEQFF	TGTGCCAGCAGCGTAGATACAGGTTCGTTTGAGCAGTTCTTC
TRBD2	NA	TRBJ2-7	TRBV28	CASQDPSGSIDEQYF	TGTGCCAGTCAAGACCCTAGCGGGAGTATCGACGAGCAGTACTTC
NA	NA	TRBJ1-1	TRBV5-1	CASSWPLGPNTEAFF	TGCGCCAGCAGCTGGCCACTTGGCCCCAACACTGAAGCTTTCTTT
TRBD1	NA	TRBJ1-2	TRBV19	CASSMRQGEGYTF	TGTGCCAGTAGTATGCGGCAGGGGGAAGGCTACACCTTC
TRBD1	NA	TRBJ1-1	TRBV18	CASSIGTGGEFTEAFF	TGTGCCAGCTCAATTGGGACAGGGGGCGAATTCACTGAAGCTTTCTTT
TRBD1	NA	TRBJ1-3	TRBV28	CASSLMGPGGPGNTIYF	TGTGCCAGCAGTTTAATGGGCCCAGGGGGTCCTGGAAACACCATATATTTT
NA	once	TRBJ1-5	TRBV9	CASSSGKNSGGNQPQHF	TGTGCCAGCAGCTCCGGGAAGAACAGCGGAGGCAATCAGCCCCAGCATTTT
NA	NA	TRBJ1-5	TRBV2	CASSGTGNQPQHF	TGTGCCAGCAGCGGAACAGGCAATCAGCCCCAGCATTTT
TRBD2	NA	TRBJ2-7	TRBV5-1	CASSGGTSGAYEQYF	TGCGCCAGCAGCGGCGGGACTAGCGGTGCCTACGAGCAGTACTTC
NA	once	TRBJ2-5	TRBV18	CASSQGGQETQYF	TGTGCCAGCTCACAAGGTGGGCAAGAGACCCAGTACTTC
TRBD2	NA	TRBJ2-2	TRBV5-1	CASAPGGSNTGELFF	TGCGCCAGCGCTCCCGGGGGGTCGAACACCGGGGAGCTGTTTTTT
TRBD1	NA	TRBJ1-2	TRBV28	CASSKGQGGGYTF	TGTGCCAGCAGTAAAGGACAGGGTGGCGGCTACACCTTC
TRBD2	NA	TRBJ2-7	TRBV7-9	CASSPAGATSVGSSYEQYF	TGTGCCAGCAGTCCTGCCGGGGCTACTAGCGTCGGGAGCTCCTACGAGCAGTACTTC
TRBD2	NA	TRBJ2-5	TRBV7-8	CASSSTSGQETQYF	TGTGCCAGCAGCTCGACTAGCGGCCAAGAGACCCAGTACTTC
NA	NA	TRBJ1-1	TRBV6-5	CASRAQHGAFF	TGTGCCAGCAGGGCCCAACACGGGGCTTTCTTT
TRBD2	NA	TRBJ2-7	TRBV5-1	CASSPEGGTSGSYEQYF	TGCGCCAGCAGCCCGGAGGGTGGGACTAGCGGCTCCTACGAGCAGTACTTC
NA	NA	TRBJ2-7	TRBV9	CASSVEATRGPYEQYF	TGTGCCAGCAGCGTAGAAGCGACCAGAGGACCCTACGAGCAGTACTTC
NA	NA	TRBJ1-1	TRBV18	CASSRTENTEAFF	TGTGCCAGCTCAAGGACAGAGAACACTGAAGCTTTCTTT
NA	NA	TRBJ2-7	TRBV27	CASSAQGPYEQYF	TGTGCCAGCAGCGCACAGGGCCCCTACGAGCAGTACTTC
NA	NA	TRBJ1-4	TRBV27	CASRGASNEKLFF	TGTGCCAGTAGGGGGGCAAGTAATGAAAAACTGTTTTTT
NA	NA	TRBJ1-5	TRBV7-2	CASSLALGRVNQPQHF	TGTGCCAGCAGCTTAGCATTGGGGAGGGTCAATCAGCCCCAGCATTTT
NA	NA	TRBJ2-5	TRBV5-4	CASTLTGTPETQYF	TGTGCCAGTACCTTAACCGGGACACCGGAGACCCAGTACTTC
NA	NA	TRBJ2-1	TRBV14	CASSHWGNEQFF	TGTGCCAGCAGCCATTGGGGGAATGAGCAGTTCTTC
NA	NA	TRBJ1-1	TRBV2	CASSGAFRGTEAFF	TGTGCCAGCAGTGGCGCATTTCGGGGTACTGAAGCTTTCTTT
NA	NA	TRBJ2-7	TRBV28	CASSTGSYEQYF	TGTGCCAGCTCCACAGGCTCCTACGAGCAGTACTTC
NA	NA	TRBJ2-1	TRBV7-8	CASSLAYSAYNEQFF	TGTGCCAGCAGCCTGGCGTATTCGGCCTACAATGAGCAGTTCTTC
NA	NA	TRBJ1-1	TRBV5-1	CASSPLAGSGTEAFF	TGCGCCAGCAGCCCGCTCGCAGGATCGGGGACTGAAGCTTTCTTT
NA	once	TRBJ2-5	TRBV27	CASSSGLGTQYF	TGTGCCAGCAGTTCGGGCCTTGGAACCCAGTACTTC
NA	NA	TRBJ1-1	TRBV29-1	CSVAGLNTEAFF	TGCAGCGTTGCCGGCTTGAACACTGAAGCTTTCTTT
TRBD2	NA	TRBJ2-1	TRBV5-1	CASSLVVETSGTNEQFF	TGCGCCAGCAGCTTGGTCGTCGAAACTAGCGGGACCAATGAGCAGTTCTTC
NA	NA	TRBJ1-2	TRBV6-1	CASSGGGNYGYTF	TGTGCCAGCAGTGGGGGGGGGAACTATGGCTACACCTTC
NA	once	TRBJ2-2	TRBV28	CASSFQLGGESGELFF	TGTGCCAGCAGTTTCCAACTAGGAGGAGAGTCCGGGGAGCTGTTTTTT
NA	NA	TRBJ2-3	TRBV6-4	CASSEQGGDTQYF	TGTGCCAGCAGTGAGCAGGGCGGAGATACGCAGTATTTT
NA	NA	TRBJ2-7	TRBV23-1	CASSYSRRFSYEQYF	TGCGCCAGCAGCTATTCCAGGAGGTTCTCCTACGAGCAGTACTTC
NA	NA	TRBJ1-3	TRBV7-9	CASSTGEISGNTIYF	TGTGCCAGCAGCACGGGGGAGATCTCTGGAAACACCATATATTTT
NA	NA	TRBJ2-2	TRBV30	CAWSVGRNTGELFF	TGTGCCTGGAGTGTAGGCCGAAACACCGGGGAGCTGTTTTTT
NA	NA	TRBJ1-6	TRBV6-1	CASSELTPLHF	TGTGCCAGCAGTGAACTCACACCCCTCCACTTT
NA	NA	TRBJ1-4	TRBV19	CASSETGTPGEKLFF	TGTGCCAGTAGTGAGACCGGGACTCCGGGTGAAAAACTGTTTTTT
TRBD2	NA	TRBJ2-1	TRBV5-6	CASSFPGGRNEQFF	TGTGCCAGCAGCTTCCCGGGAGGGCGGAATGAGCAGTTCTTC
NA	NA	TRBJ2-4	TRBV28	CASSNREGNIQYF	TGTGCCAGCAGTAACAGGGAGGGGAACATTCAGTACTTC
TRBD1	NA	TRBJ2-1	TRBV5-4	CASSLAGGHEQFF	TGTGCCAGCAGCTTGGCAGGGGGCCATGAGCAGTTCTTC
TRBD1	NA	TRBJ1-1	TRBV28	CASSPPDRGKGAFF	TGTGCCAGCAGTCCCCCGGACAGGGGAAAGGGAGCTTTCTTT